These 24 T cell receptor beta chains share one sample of origin, sequenced in a study of technical replicates of blood from four donors. Only in-frame clones appear in the TCRdb table, and some are missing; sequencing was by immunoSEQ multiplex PCR. The table lists around 100,000 clones, 95% of them singletons. Sequences were obtained from T cells isolated from PBMCs. These receptors all come from a human donor in good health.

V and J are TRBV6-5 and TRBJ2-2; D call uncertain. The V and J ends lost 7 bases and 0 bases respectively, with 9 bases between them. This CDR3 comprises 14 residues. Germline loops: CDR1 MNHEY, CDR2 SVGAGI. CDR3: CASILSANTGELFF. The CDR3 bases are TGTGCCAGCATTTTATCTGCGAACACCGGGGAGCTGTTTTTT.

The chain uses TRBV5-1 and TRBJ1-4; the D gene is possibly TRBD1 (6 bases). CDR3 length: 16 residues. CDR1 and CDR2 (germline): SGHRS, YFSETQ. V was trimmed by 0 bases and J by 8 bases, leaving 17 bases between them. The CDR3 loop is CASSLAVAGGTEKLFF. In DNA form, the CDR3 reads TGCGCCAGCAGCTTGGCCGTGGCCGGTGGGACAGAAAAACTGTTTTTT.

CDR3 sequence (DNA): TGTGCCAGCAGCCACGGACAAATCAACACTGAAGCTTTCTTT. It translates to CASSHGQINTEAFF. The rearrangement joins TRBV14 to TRBJ1-1; a weak D match, TRBD1 (5 bases). This CDR3 is built from 14 residues. V gave up 3 bases and J gave up 2 bases, with 10 bases separating them. Germline V gene data show CDR1 as SGHDN and CDR2 as FVKESK. Combining the CDR3 with reference TRBV14 and TRBJ1-1 gives the whole variable domain EAGVTQFPSHSVIEKGQTVTLRCDPISGHDNLYWYRRVMGKEIKFLLHFVKESKQDESGMPNNRFLAERTGGTYSTLKVQPAELEDSGVYFCASSHGQINTEAFFGQGTRLTVV.

This clone was recorded only once. V is TRBV6-6 and J is TRBJ1-2, with D unclear. Germline CDR1 is MNHNY and CDR2 is SVGAGI (reference sequence). V dropped 7 bases and J dropped 10 bases, with 16 bases sitting between them. CDR3 size: 12 residues. The CDR3 nucleotides are TGTGCCAGCACCCAAGGCCCGGGGATCTACACCTTC. Translating gives CASTQGPGIYTF.

The V gene is TRBV6-5, the J gene TRBJ1-5; D call uncertain. This CDR3 region has 13 residues. Germline V gives CDR1 MNHEY, CDR2 SVGAGI. V was trimmed by 6 bases and J by 0 bases, leaving 6 bases between them. The CDR3 nucleotides are TGTGCCAGCAGAAAAGCTAGCAATCAGCCCCAGCATTTT. Its translation is CASRKASNQPQHF.

The CDR3 DNA reads TGTGCCAGCAGTGAAGATGGCATAAGCTCCTACAATGAGCAGTTCTTC. Its protein is CASSEDGISSYNEQFF. V usage is TRBV2 and J usage is TRBJ2-1; D gene ambiguous. Germline lookup yields CDR1 SNHLY and CDR2 FYNNEI. The CDR3 has 16 amino acids. Trimming cost V 1 base and J 0 bases, with 10 bases left between them.

The chain uses TRBV10-3 and TRBJ1-1, with 9 bases aligning to TRBD1. J lost 3 bases, V lost 7 bases, and 9 bases had no gene match. Germline lookup yields CDR1 ENHRY and CDR2 SYGVKD. This CDR3 region has 15 residues. The CDR3 loop is CAITGQGKRDTEAFF. The CDR3, as DNA: TGTGCCATCACCGGACAGGGGAAAAGGGACACTGAAGCTTTCTTT.

The chain's CDR3 is CARNRMVDTEAFF. The DNA of the CDR3 is TGTGCCAGAAATCGAATGGTAGATACTGAAGCTTTCTTT. The chain carries TRBV30 and TRBJ1-1; D unclear. Trimming shortened V by 8 bases and J by 5 bases, and 18 bases separated the two germline ends. CDR3 size: 13 residues. Germline assignment: CDR1 GTSNPN and CDR2 SVGIG (reference sequence).

The chain has TRBV19 and TRBJ2-7; the D gene is possibly TRBD1 (5 bases). Trimming removed 8 bases at V and 3 bases at J, with 17 bases between. Germline-derived CDR1 and CDR2 are LNHDA and SQIVND (reference sequence). The CDR3 runs 14 residues. CDR3 loop: CASDSGASIYEQYF. Written as DNA, the CDR3 is TGTGCCAGTGACAGTGGGGCCTCCATCTACGAGCAGTACTTC.

The chain joins TRBV27 to TRBJ2-2, with D possibly TRBD2 on 6 matching bases. With 0 bases removed from V and 1 base from J, the gap between germline ends came to 9 bases. CDR3 length: 16 residues. Looked up from germline, CDR1 is MNHEY and CDR2 is SMNVEV (reference sequence). CDR3 region: CASSLSWRENTGELFF. Written as DNA, the CDR3 is TGTGCCAGCAGTTTATCCTGGCGGGAGAACACCGGGGAGCTGTTTTTT.

The V gene is TRBV4-1, the J gene TRBJ1-5; no definite D call. The CDR3 is made up of 13 amino acids. The germline V gene has CDR1 MGHRA and CDR2 YSYEKL. Trimming took off 5 bases at V and 0 bases at J, with 5 bases between the two ends. The CDR3 coding sequence is TGCGCCAGCAGCATACATAGCAATCAGCCCCAGCATTTT. This encodes CASSIHSNQPQHF.

The chain links TRBV4-1 to TRBJ2-2, with D hard to call. Per germline, CDR1 MGHRA and CDR2 YSYEKL. The V and J ends lost 4 bases and 1 base respectively, with 16 bases between them. The CDR3 is made up of 17 amino acids. The CDR3 protein is CASSPSRLFENTGELFF. The CDR3 DNA is TGCGCCAGCAGCCCCTCCAGACTCTTTGAGAACACCGGGGAGCTGTTTTTT.

The chain carries TRBV6-5 and TRBJ1-1, with 10 bases fitting TRBD1. The V and J ends lost 6 bases and 7 bases, in that order; junction bases with no gene match: 8. CDR1 is MNHEY, CDR2 SVGAGI, per germline. The CDR3 sequence is 14 residues long. The CDR3 loop reads CASRSDRGLFEAFF. The CDR3 nucleotides are TGTGCCAGCAGATCCGACAGGGGGCTTTTTGAAGCTTTCTTT.

Comments on this clone: One end of the junction does not line up with germline, which may come from a read error. The chain couples TRBV7-7 to TRBJ2-1, with D uncertain. The CDR3 is made up of 16 amino acids. Germline CDR1 and CDR2: SSHAT and FNYEAQ (reference sequence). The CDR3 sequence is CASSSAPSVPYNEQFF. The CDR3 DNA reads as TGTGCTAGCAGCTCTGCGCCCAGCGTCCCCTACAATGAGCAGTTCTTC.

This sequence joins TRBV7-8 and TRBJ1-5; tentative D call: TRBD1 (6 bases). The ends were cut back, 4 bases at V and 0 bases at J, with 13 bases in the middle. The CDR3 has 16 residues. The germline CDR1 and CDR2 sequences are SGHVS and FQNEAQ. The CDR3 loop is CASSYSGADSNQPQHF. The CDR3 nucleotides read TGTGCCAGCAGCTATTCAGGGGCGGATAGCAATCAGCCCCAGCATTTT.

The gene calls are TRBV6-6 and TRBJ1-2; D is unresolved. CDR3 length: 13 amino acids. In germline, CDR1 is MNHNY, CDR2 SVGAGI (reference sequence). Trimming shortened V by 2 bases and J by 6 bases, and 10 bases separated the two germline ends. CDR3 sequence: CASSYGPRDGYTF. CDR3 coding DNA: TGTGCCAGCAGTTACGGGCCGAGGGATGGCTACACCTTC.

The V gene is TRBV10-3, the J gene TRBJ1-2, with 8 bases identical to TRBD1. The trim removed 5 bases at V and 6 bases at J, leaving 8 bases unmatched. Germline V gene lookup returns CDR1 ENHRY and CDR2 SYGVKD. The CDR3 is 14 amino acids. CDR3 coding DNA: TGTGCCATCAGTCGACAGGGGTTAAGGGATGGCTACACCTTC. Protein product: CAISRQGLRDGYTF.

The chain has TRBV29-1 and TRBJ1-4; 8 positions agree with TRBD1. In germline, CDR1 is SQVTM, CDR2 ANQGSEA. This CDR3 has 15 amino acids. The ends lost 5 bases at V and 4 bases at J; junction bases unmatched: 9. The chain's CDR3 is CSVRAPGQGNEKLFF. CDR3 DNA: TGCAGCGTTCGAGCCCCCGGACAGGGTAATGAAAAACTGTTTTTT.

The chain employs TRBV30 and TRBJ1-1; D is perhaps TRBD1 (5 bases). The length of the CDR3 is 10 residues. Trimming removed 7 bases from V and 9 bases from J, with 12 bases in between. CDR1 is GTSNPN and CDR2 is SVGIG in the germline V gene (reference sequence). The CDR3 reads CASADSKAFF. The CDR3 DNA is TGTGCCTCCGCTGACAGTAAAGCTTTCTTT.

The CDR3 reads CSARTGDTGELFF. CDR3 sequence (DNA): TGCAGCGCCAGGACAGGGGACACCGGGGAGCTGTTTTTT. The chain carries TRBV29-1 and TRBJ2-2; the match to TRBD1 covers 9 bases. V was pared by 7 bases and J by 3 bases, with 3 bases of the junction left unmatched. CDR3 length: 13 amino acids. Germline CDR1 reads SQVTM; CDR2 reads ANQGSEA.

This chain links TRBV7-2 with TRBJ2-1; 9 bases match TRBD2. CDR1 and CDR2 from the germline V gene are SGHTA and FQGNSA. V was pared by 7 bases and J by 4 bases, with 11 bases of the junction left unmatched. CDR3 length: 16 residues. The CDR3 loop reads CASIDPGTSIYNEQFF. The CDR3 coding sequence is TGTGCCAGCATAGACCCCGGGACTAGCATTTACAATGAGCAGTTCTTC.

V is TRBV9 and J is TRBJ2-7; 10 bases are shared with TRBD1. This CDR3 is 15 amino acids long. The trim removed 3 bases at V and 3 bases at J, leaving 6 bases unmatched. Germline CDR1 reads SGDLS; CDR2 reads YYNGEE. DNA of the CDR3: TGTGCCAGCAGCGCGACAGGGGGCTTGGGCTACGAGCAGTACTTC. Its translation: CASSATGGLGYEQYF. The full variable domain, in which reference TRBV9 and TRBJ2-7 provide the parts outside the CDR3, is DSGVTQTPKHLITATGQRVTLRCSPRSGDLSVYWYQQSLDQGLQFLIQYYNGEERAKGNILERFSAQQFPDLHSELNLSSLELGDSALYFCASSATGGLGYEQYFGPGTRLTVT.

This chain uses TRBV30 with TRBJ2-1; 11 bases map to TRBD1. Per germline, CDR1 GTSNPN and CDR2 SVGIG (reference sequence). V shed 4 bases and J 5 bases; nucleotides not matched to a gene: 7. CDR3 size: 15 residues. The DNA for the CDR3 is TGTGCCTGGATGAGAGGGGACAGGGGGAACAATGAGCAGTTCTTC. Its translation: CAWMRGDRGNNEQFF.

The gene calls are TRBV15 and TRBJ1-3; unclear D gene. Germline CDR1 and CDR2: LNHNV and YYDKDF (reference sequence). This CDR3 comprises 14 residues. V lost 0 bases and J lost 4, with 7 bases in between. The DNA for the CDR3 is TGTGCCACCAGCAGAGATCGAGGCGGAAACACCATATATTTT. Amino acid sequence: CATSRDRGGNTIYF.